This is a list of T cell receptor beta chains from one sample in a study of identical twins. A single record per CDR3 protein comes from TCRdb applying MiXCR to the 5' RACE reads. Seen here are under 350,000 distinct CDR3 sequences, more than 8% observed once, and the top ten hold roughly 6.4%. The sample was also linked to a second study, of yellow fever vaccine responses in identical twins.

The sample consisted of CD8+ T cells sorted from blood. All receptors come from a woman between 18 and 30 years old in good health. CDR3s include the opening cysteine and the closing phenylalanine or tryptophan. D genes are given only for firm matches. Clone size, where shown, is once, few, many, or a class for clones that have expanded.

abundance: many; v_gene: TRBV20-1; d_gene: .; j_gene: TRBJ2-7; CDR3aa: CSARDLSYRSYEQYF; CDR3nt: TGCAGTGCTAGAGATCTGAGTTACCGCTCCTACGAGCAGTACTTC
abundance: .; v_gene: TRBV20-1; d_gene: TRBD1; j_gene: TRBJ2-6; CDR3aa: CSARTGIPSGANVLTF; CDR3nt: TGCAGTGCACGGACAGGGATCCCCTCTGGGGCCAACGTCCTGACTTTC
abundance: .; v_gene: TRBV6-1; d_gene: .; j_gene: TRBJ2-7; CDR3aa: CASSEGVARGNPYEQYF; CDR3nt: TGTGCCAGCAGTGAAGGTGTAGCACGGGGAAACCCCTACGAGCAGTACTTC
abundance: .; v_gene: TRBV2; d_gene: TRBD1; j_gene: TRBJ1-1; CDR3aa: CASSEGQGANTEAFF; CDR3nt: TGTGCCAGCAGTGAGGGACAGGGGGCGAACACTGAAGCTTTCTTT
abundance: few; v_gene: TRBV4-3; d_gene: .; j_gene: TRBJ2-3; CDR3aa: CASSQGSAWSTDTQYF; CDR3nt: TGCGCCAGCAGCCAAGGCTCGGCCTGGAGCACAGATACGCAGTATTTT
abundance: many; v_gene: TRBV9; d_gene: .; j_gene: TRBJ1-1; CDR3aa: CASSTRAEGNRGMNTEAFF; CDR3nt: TGTGCCAGCAGTACCCGGGCAGAAGGTAATCGAGGGATGAACACTGAAGCTTTCTTT
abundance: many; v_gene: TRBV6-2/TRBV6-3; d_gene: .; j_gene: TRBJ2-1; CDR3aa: CASSSWGGGTYNEQFF; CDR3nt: TGTGCCAGCAGTTCATGGGGCGGGGGCACCTACAATGAGCAGTTCTTC
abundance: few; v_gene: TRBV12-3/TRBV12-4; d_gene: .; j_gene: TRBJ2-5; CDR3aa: CASSWTGGGTQYF; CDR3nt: TGTGCCAGCAGCTGGACAGGCGGGGGGACCCAGTACTTC
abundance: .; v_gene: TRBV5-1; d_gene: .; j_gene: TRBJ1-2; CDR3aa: CASSFSQYYGYTF; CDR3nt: TGCGCCAGCAGCTTCTCACAGTACTATGGCTACACCTTC
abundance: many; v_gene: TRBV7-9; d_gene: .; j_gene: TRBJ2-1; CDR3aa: CAIATGGNEQFF; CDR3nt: TGTGCCATTGCAACGGGCGGGAATGAGCAGTTCTTC
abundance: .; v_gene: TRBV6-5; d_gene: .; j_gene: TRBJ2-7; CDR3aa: CASSYSRGIEREQYF; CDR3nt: TGTGCCAGCAGTTACTCGAGAGGTATCGAAAGGGAGCAGTACTTC
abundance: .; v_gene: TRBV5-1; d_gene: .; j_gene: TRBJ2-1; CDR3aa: CASSLMTDEQFF; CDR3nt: TGCGCCAGCAGCTTGATGACGGATGAGCAGTTCTTC
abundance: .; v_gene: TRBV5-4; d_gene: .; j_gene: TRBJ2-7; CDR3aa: CASSVQMVGAYEQYF; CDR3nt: TGTGCCAGCAGCGTCCAGATGGTGGGAGCCTACGAGCAGTACTTC
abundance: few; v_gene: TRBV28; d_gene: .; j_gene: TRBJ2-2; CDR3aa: CASSPLTGNTGELFF; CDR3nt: TGTGCCAGCAGTCCCCTGACGGGAAACACCGGGGAGCTGTTTTTT
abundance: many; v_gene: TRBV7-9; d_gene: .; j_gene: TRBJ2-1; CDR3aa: CASSLVSAVEQFF; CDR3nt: TGTGCCAGCAGCTTAGTTTCAGCGGTTGAGCAGTTCTTC
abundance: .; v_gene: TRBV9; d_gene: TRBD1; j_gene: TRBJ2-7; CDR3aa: CASSASGTGGLYEQYF; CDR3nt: TGTGCCAGCAGCGCATCCGGGACAGGGGGCTTGTACGAGCAGTACTTC
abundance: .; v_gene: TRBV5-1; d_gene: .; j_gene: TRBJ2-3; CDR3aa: CASSSRVPYTDTQYF; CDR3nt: TGCGCCAGCAGCTCAAGGGTACCGTACACAGATACGCAGTATTTT
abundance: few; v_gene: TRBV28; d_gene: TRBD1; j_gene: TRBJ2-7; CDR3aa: CASSIQTLGTGGKDEQYF; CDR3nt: TGTGCCAGCAGTATCCAGACCCTCGGGACAGGGGGCAAGGACGAGCAGTACTTC
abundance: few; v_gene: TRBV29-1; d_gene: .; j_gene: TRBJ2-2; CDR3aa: CSFQEPNTGELFF; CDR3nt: TGCAGCTTCCAGGAACCGAACACCGGGGAGCTGTTTTTT
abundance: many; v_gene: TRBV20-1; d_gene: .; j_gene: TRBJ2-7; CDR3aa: CSAPGEKEEQYF; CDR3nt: TGCAGTGCTCCGGGAGAGAAGGAGGAGCAGTACTTC
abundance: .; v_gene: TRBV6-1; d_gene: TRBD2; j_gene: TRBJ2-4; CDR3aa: CASRRSGGAENIQYF; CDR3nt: TGTGCCAGCAGACGTAGCGGGGGGGCTGAAAACATTCAGTACTTC
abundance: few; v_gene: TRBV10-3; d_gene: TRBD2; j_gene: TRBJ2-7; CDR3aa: CAISHGLAGDGLYEQYF; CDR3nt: TGTGCCATCAGCCACGGACTAGCGGGAGATGGGCTGTACGAGCAGTACTTC
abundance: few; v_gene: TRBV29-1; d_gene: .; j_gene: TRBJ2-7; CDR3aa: CSVEVGGLEQYF; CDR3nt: TGCAGCGTTGAGGTTGGGGGGCTCGAGCAGTACTTC
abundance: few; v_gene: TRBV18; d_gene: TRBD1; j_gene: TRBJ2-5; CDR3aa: CASSSGQGGFLETQYF; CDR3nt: TGTGCCAGCTCAAGCGGACAGGGTGGATTTTTGGAGACCCAGTACTTC
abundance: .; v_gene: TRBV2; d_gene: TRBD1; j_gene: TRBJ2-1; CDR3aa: CASRGQGVRVSYNEQFF; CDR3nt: TGTGCCAGCAGGGGACAGGGTGTTAGGGTTTCCTACAATGAGCAGTTCTTC
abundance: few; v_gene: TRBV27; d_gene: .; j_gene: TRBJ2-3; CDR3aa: CASSLLPSGVAGDGTDTQYF; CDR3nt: TGTGCCAGCAGTCTACTCCCATCAGGGGTTGCAGGGGATGGTACAGATACGCAGTATTTT
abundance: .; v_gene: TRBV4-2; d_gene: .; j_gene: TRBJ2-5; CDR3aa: CASSQRYPGFQETQYF; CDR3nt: TGTGCCAGCAGCCAAAGGTATCCAGGCTTCCAAGAGACCCAGTACTTC
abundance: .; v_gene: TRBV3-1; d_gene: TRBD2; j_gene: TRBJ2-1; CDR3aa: CASSQDRLAGGLVYEQFF; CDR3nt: TGTGCCAGCAGCCAAGATAGACTAGCGGGAGGTTTAGTTTATGAGCAGTTCTTC
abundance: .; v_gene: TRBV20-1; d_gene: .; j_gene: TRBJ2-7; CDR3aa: CSASPWGQTSYEQYF; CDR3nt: TGCAGTGCTAGTCCATGGGGACAAACCTCCTACGAGCAGTACTTC
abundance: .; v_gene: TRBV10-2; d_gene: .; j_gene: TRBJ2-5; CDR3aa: CASRGGLQETQYF; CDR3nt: TGCGCCAGCAGGGGGGGCCTTCAAGAGACCCAGTACTTC
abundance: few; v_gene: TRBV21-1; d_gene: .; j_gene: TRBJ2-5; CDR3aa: CASSKEPYGGQETQYF; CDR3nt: TGTGCCAGCAGCAAAGAACCATACGGGGGACAAGAGACCCAGTACTTC
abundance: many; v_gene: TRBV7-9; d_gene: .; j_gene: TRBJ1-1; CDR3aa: CASSEGNTEAFF; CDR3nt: TGTGCCAGCAGCGAAGGGAACACTGAAGCTTTCTTT
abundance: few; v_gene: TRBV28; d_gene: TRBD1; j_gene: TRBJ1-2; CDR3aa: CASSLGSGGGKNGYTF; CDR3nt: TGTGCCAGCAGTTTAGGGTCAGGGGGAGGAAAGAATGGCTACACCTTC
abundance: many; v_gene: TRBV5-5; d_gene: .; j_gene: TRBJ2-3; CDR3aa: CASSPKDGVWADTQYF; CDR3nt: TGTGCCAGCAGCCCTAAAGACGGGGTATGGGCAGATACGCAGTATTTT
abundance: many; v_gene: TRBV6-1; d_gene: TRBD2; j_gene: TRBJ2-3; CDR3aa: CASRPSGITDTQYF; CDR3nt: TGTGCCAGCAGACCTAGCGGGATCACAGATACGCAGTATTTT
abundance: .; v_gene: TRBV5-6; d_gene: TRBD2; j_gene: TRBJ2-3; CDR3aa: CASSLGRRLAVTDTQYF; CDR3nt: TGTGCCAGCAGCTTGGGGCGGAGACTAGCGGTGACAGATACGCAGTATTTT
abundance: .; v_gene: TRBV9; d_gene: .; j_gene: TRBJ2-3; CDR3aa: CASSVGVLDTQYF; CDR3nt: TGTGCCAGCAGCGTAGGTGTGTTAGATACGCAGTATTTT
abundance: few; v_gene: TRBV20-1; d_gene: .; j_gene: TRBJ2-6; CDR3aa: CSASEFTAFVSGANVLTF; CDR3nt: TGCAGTGCTAGTGAGTTCACAGCGTTCGTCTCTGGGGCCAACGTCCTGACTTTC
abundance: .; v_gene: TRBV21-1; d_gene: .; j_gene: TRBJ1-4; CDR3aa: CASSKGGVRGPPTNEKLFF; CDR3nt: TGTGCCAGCAGCAAAGGGGGAGTGAGGGGACCCCCAACTAATGAAAAACTGTTTTTT
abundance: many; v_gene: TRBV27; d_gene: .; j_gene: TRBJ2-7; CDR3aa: CASSLLLESRDPSYEQYF; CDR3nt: TGTGCCAGCAGTTTATTGTTAGAGTCGAGGGATCCCTCCTACGAGCAGTACTTC
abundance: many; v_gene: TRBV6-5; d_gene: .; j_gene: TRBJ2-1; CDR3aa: CASSYSINEQFF; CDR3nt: TGTGCCAGCAGTTACTCGATTAATGAGCAGTTCTTC
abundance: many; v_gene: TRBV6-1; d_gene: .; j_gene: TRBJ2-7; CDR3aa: CASSDGLSYEQYF; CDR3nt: TGTGCCAGCAGTGACGGACTTTCATACGAGCAGTACTTC
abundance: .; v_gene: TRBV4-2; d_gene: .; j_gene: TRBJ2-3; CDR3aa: CASSQDPSWSTDTQYF; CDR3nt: TGTGCCAGCAGCCAAGACCCGAGTTGGAGCACAGATACGCAGTATTTT
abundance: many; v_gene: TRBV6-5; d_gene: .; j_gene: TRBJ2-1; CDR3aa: CASSLHDEQFF; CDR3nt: TGTGCCAGCAGCCTCCATGATGAGCAGTTCTTC
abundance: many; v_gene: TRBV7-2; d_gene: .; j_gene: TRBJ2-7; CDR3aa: CASSLNANSYEQYF; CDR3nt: TGTGCCAGCAGCTTAAACGCCAACTCCTACGAGCAGTACTTC
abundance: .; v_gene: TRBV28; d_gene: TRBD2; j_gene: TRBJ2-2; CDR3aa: CASSSPSGSGTGELFF; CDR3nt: TGTGCCAGCAGTTCTCCTAGCGGGAGTGGCACCGGGGAGCTGTTTTTT
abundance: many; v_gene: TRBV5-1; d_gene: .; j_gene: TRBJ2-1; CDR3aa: CASLLPGGTEQFF; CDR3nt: TGCGCCAGCCTTTTGCCCGGAGGGACTGAGCAGTTCTTC
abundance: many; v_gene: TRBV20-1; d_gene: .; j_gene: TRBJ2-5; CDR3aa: CSARDGAEVGAQYF; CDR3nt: TGCAGTGCTAGAGATGGGGCGGAAGTGGGGGCCCAGTACTTC
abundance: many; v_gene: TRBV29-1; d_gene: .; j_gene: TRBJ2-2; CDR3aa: CSVAGTENTGELFF; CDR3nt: TGCAGCGTTGCCGGGACGGAGAACACCGGGGAGCTGTTTTTT
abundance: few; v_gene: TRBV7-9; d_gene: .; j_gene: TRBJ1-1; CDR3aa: CASSNLEPNTEAFF; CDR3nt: TGTGCCAGCAGCAACTTGGAGCCGAACACTGAAGCTTTCTTT
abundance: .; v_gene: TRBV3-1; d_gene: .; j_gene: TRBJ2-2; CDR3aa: CASSPRSGATTGELFF; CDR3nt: TGTGCCAGCAGCCCACGGTCTGGGGCGACCACCGGGGAGCTGTTTTTT
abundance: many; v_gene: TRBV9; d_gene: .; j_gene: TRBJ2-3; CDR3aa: CASSPTGFGDTQYF; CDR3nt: TGTGCCAGCAGCCCAACAGGGTTTGGAGATACGCAGTATTTT
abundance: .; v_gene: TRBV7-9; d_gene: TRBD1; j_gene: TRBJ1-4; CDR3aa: CAWPGQDNEKLFF; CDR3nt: TGTGCCTGGCCGGGACAGGATAATGAAAAACTGTTTTTT
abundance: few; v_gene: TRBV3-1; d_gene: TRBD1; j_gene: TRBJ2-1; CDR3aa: CASSQPDRGNEQFF; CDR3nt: TGTGCCAGCAGCCAACCGGACAGGGGCAATGAGCAGTTCTTC
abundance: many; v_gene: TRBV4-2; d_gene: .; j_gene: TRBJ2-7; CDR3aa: CASSHGLLSAYEQYF; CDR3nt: TGTGCCAGCAGCCATGGACTTCTTTCTGCCTACGAGCAGTACTTC
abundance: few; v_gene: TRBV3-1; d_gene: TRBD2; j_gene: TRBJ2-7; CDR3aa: CASRFASGPSYEQYF; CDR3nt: TGTGCCAGCAGATTTGCTAGCGGGCCCTCCTACGAGCAGTACTTC
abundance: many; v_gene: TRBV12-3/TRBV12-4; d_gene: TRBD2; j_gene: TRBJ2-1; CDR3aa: CASSPAGGPSNEQFF; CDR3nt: TGTGCCAGCAGTCCAGCGGGAGGCCCATCCAATGAGCAGTTCTTC
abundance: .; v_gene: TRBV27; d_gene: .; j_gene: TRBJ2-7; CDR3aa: CASSDRRTSYEQYF; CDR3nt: TGTGCCAGCTCCGACAGGAGGACCAGCTACGAGCAGTACTTC